The entry below gives a single T cell receptor beta chain sequence along with its context. Its antigen has not been determined. No base quality information exists; no much larger clone differs at one position. The germline V and J ends show losses of 0 bases and 5 bases respectively, and no gene match explains 15 bases of the junction. From a lookup of the germline V gene (reference sequence), CDR1 and CDR2 are LNHNV and YYDKDF. The CDR3 runs 19 residues from the cysteine to the phenylalanine. Just CDR3 DNA is preserved here, 57 bases in frame from base 1. This sample is drawn from a study of cytomegalovirus exposure and HLA in healthy donors (dated by TCRdb to about 2017). At the level of the whole study: An earlier analysis of several hundred of the donors reported 276 Gb of sequence data and 117 million unique TCR beta sequences obtained from 150 million to 200 million T cells. Of the 300 to 500 genotyped donors, roughly 80% were placed in the genetic ancestry cluster associated with self-reported Caucasian donors. Typing coverage varied by locus: about 620-630 donors for A, B, C, DRB1 and DQB1; approximately 500 for DQA1; more than 600 for DPA1; fewer than 480 for DPB1. Roughly five DR-DQ haplotypes were treated as single units for association and clustering because of strong linkage in the cohort. Alongside the repertoire data, information on donor age, sex, ethnicity and CMV serostatus was compiled. In addition to the first cohort of hundreds of subjects, a separate validation cohort of some 120 different subjects was used. The aim of the study was to test whether cataloging public T cell receptors could identify signatures of past pathogen exposure. In a later genetic analysis, genome-wide SNP genotypes for about 65% of the roughly 700 donors were used, and that subset was treated as a discovery cohort. About 300 gigabases of sequencing data and tens of millions of unique TCR sequences were included in an early release covering several hundred HLA-typed donors. Every repertoire in the discovery cohort had been generated on one and the same sequencing platform. Both class I and class II loci were covered by HLA typing, at four-digit resolution. To predict cytomegalovirus infection status, the study combined high-throughput TCR immunosequencing, statistical association of individual TCRs with disease status, and machine learning. Using immunosequencing, the study profiled T cell repertoires from approximately 700 subjects and related those repertoires to cytomegalovirus serostatus. A later analysis re-examined previously published TCR beta repertoires from several hundred donors and added high-resolution HLA genotyping to investigate patterns of TCR occurrence. Rather than drawing on any new phenotypic data, the later analysis identified candidate immune exposures from TCR beta sequences and the way those sequences occurred across donors. To decide whether each TCR beta V gene segment behaved as functional or pseudogenic, an earlier analysis of some 570 of the donors relied on high-throughput TCR beta sequencing. Across around 400 genotyped donors of the cohort, an average of roughly 250,000 unique TCR beta nucleotide sequences per donor were sequenced, and roughly 20% of those sequences were non-productive.

Study-level results and caveats: A later genetic analysis associated a missense DCLRE1C variant with V-gene and J-gene trimming of TCR beta chains, and an independent cohort replicated the association. According to a later analysis, TCR association rates differed among HLA loci, with DRB1 alleles showing the most associated TCRs and HLA-C alleles showing the fewest. Across donors, most TCR sequences were observed very rarely, whereas some public TCRs were present in many individuals. In this cohort, only TCR beta chains were sequenced, and detectable features were limited by the absence of alpha or paired-chain data. Because counts were too low, roughly 18 rarely observed V segments, including chromosome 9 orphons, were left out of the earlier analysis of approximately 500 of the donors. In a later analysis, HLA-associated TCR beta chains were found to be more clonally expanded and to have lower generation probabilities than equally common non-associated chains. Correlated functional status among segregating V segments might reflect linkage disequilibrium, but an unknown experimental factor could not be ruled out. In an earlier analysis of approximately 590 of the donors, most TCR beta V segments appeared in productive rearrangements about 87% or about 30% of the time, broadly matching IMGT annotations. According to the authors, the approach could potentially be generalized to other disease states and immunological phenotypes. Some IMGT-functional V segments, including TRBV6-2 and TRBV6-3, could not be told apart with the 87-base-pair reads, so those segments were excluded. According to a later analysis, parvovirus B19, influenza, CMV and Epstein-Barr virus appeared linked to several top co-occurrence clusters. In a later analysis, 15,000 to 20,000 TCR beta sequences were associated with specific HLA alleles at a false discovery rate of 0.05. Cytomegalovirus status was reported to be diagnosed by the classifier with high specificity and sensitivity in both the original and validation cohorts. A further reported finding was that TCR beta sequences accurately predicted the HLA-A and HLA-B alleles for most subjects in the first cohort. The study gave a list of about 160 TCR beta chains associated with cytomegalovirus. According to a later analysis, most CMV-associated TCR beta chains appeared to be HLA-restricted, and the HLA associations seemed to be driven largely by CMV exposure. The sequencing pipeline was judged likely to have produced a cluster of highly shared sequence variants as a technical artifact. Three of the identified cytomegalovirus-associated TCR beta chains were confirmed in vitro to be specific for cytomegalovirus antigens. The presence/absence analyses assumed that sequencing depth was roughly uniform across donors, and that assumption may not be true. When HLA alleles, especially DR and DQ, strongly co-occurred, TCR associations were difficult to assign to individual alleles. Compared with the roughly 720-donor mean, donors in an Asian-associated ancestry cluster had fewer N-insertions in productive TCRs, according to a later genetic analysis. HLA typing was unavailable for some donors at each locus, so association tests used only the typed subset. CMV serostatus was the only immune exposure information available for the cohort.

The library was produced with the immunoSEQ multiplex PCR assay. The multiplex PCR relied on a mix of 60 forward primers for TCR Vbeta segments and 13 reverse primers for TCR Jbeta segments. A multiplex PCR assay on genomic DNA amplified the CDR3 region of rearranged TCR beta genes. Amplified TCR beta libraries were sequenced as 87-base-pair reads on the Illumina HiSeq System. Regarding the original processing steps: Across the 600 to 700 repertoires, a later analysis counted tens of millions of unique TCR beta chains, approximately 12 million of which were shared by at least two donors. Raw reads were error-corrected and collapsed into unique sequences by a nearest-neighbor algorithm in which closely related sequences were merged to remove PCR and sequencing errors. V, D and J gene segments were assigned by aligning CDR3 sequences to IMGT reference sequences. For a sequence to be retained, at least a six-nucleotide match to both a V gene segment and a J gene segment was required. A rearrangement was called productive if the CDR3 had no stop codons and remained in frame with V and J, and every other rearrangement was called non-productive. CDR3 was defined according to IMGT convention as the region running from the second conserved V-encoded cysteine to the conserved J-encoded phenylalanine. The earlier analysis of about 610 of the donors excluded any sequence lacking an unambiguous match to a single V gene segment. In an earlier analysis of approximately 500 of the donors, a V segment was called functional when productive rearrangements were above 56.7%, and segregating when the standard deviation between donors exceeded 5%. To diagnose cytomegalovirus status from the catalog of TCR beta chain sequences, a statistical classification framework was built. A later analysis assigned V and J genes by comparing TCR nucleotide sequences with IMGT/GENE-DB human TR gene sequences. A later analysis assigned CDR3 sequences and most-parsimonious VDJ recombination scenarios with the TCRdist pipeline. A later analysis defined each TCR beta chain by its CDR3 amino acid sequence plus V-gene family, and excluded reads lacking a unique V-gene family. In a later analysis, 450 to 600 highly shared, low-generation-probability nucleotide sequences were removed to address suspected cross-contamination and a sequencing artifact. In a later analysis, a clonal expansion index for each public chain was calculated from normalized within-repertoire ranks of inferred template counts. Generation probabilities in a later analysis came from a VDJ recombination model fitted to out-of-frame rearrangements, and those results were checked against IGoR. In a later analysis, hypergeometric tests were used to score TCR-TCR, TCR-HLA and TCR-CMV co-occurrence, with a repertoire-size bias correction applied to TCR pairs. To estimate false discovery rates, a later analysis permuted the HLA or CMV assignments 20 times. In a later analysis, co-occurring TCRs were grouped using DBSCAN, with TCRdist sequence similarity added in when clustering inside HLA-allele-positive subsets. Repertoires with fewer than 30,000 or more than 120,000 public chains were left out of co-occurrence clustering, as were a few repertoires with anomalous nucleotide sharing. TCRdb re-hosts the immuneACCESS table, in-frame sequences only. Its copies lack some clones; in the studies checked, an unresolved V gene accounts for under half of them, and the cause for the rest is not known. V and J calls and clone size are as listed in that table; D and trimming were resolved from the DNA. The sample contains about 160,000 clones, roughly 80% of them found a single time. Of the sample, roughly 0.75% falls within the top ten clones.

In total, approximately 700 healthy bone marrow donors made up the cohort. At the time of sampling, every cohort member was nominally healthy, though immune exposures that went unrecorded were likely present. The donor was CMV seronegative and was included in the group of several hundred seronegative cohort members. A peripheral blood sample was collected from each donor, and TCR beta sequencing was performed on peripheral blood mononuclear cells. Genomic DNA was extracted from the blood cell samples with the Qiagen DNeasy Blood Extraction Kit. The sample comprised PBMCs. The V gene is TRBV15 and the J gene is TRBJ2-1; 8 nucleotides in the junction match TRBD2. The sequence came from a young woman in good health and CMV-seronegative. The CDR3 region: CATSRDPIGLAGTNNEQFF. The nucleotides are TGTGCCACCAGCAGAGATCCAATTGGACTAGCTGGGACGAACAATGAGCAGTTCTTC.